This T cell receptor beta chain was found in a study of blood T cell repertoires in COVID-19. Overall study context: Collection of acute and convalescent COVID-19 samples took place in the United States, Italy and Spain. Sources were T cells, B-cell-depleted T cells, or PBMCs; the material itself was cDNA or gDNA.

The Seattle patients joined while their infection was active and were tracked longitudinally afterward. This CDR3 contains 15 residues. The germline gives CDR1 LNHDA, CDR2 SQIVND (reference sequence). Trimming removed 1 base from V and 6 bases from J, with 14 bases in between. Authors' methods: Amplification of reference gene primers was used by the study to estimate nucleated cell counts. Produced via immunoSEQ multiplex PCR; TCRdb's table is partial and in-frame only. Clone size and V and J calls were adopted from that table, with D and trimming inferred from the DNA. Of 200,000 to 250,000 clones detected, approximately 90% appear once; the ten largest clones hold about a tenth. The table lists this clone with a few counts.

V gene TRBV19 combines with J gene TRBJ2-3; the D gene is possibly TRBD1 (5 bases). Sequencing was performed on peripheral blood. This sequence originates from a woman in her forties or fifties with COVID-19, enrolled during active disease. This chain's CDR3 is CASSIGYRPSDTQYF. CDR3 sequence (DNA): TGTGCCAGTAGTATAGGCTACAGGCCTTCTGATACGCAGTATTTT. Using reference TRBV19 and TRBJ2-3 for the parts outside the CDR3, the full variable domain is DGGITQSPKYLFRKEGQNVTLSCEQNLNHDAMYWYRQDPGQGLRLIYYSQIVNDFQKGDIAEGYSVSREKKESFPLTVTSAQKNPTAFYLCASSIGYRPSDTQYFGPGTRLTVL.